This entry lists 26 T cell receptor beta chains sequenced from one sample in a study of tumor and adjacent non-tumor tissue in lung cancer. RNA was extracted from bulk tissue without any cell sorting. A modified ARM-PCR protocol with three rounds of nested PCR amplified TCRbeta. TCRdb itself ran the multiplex PCR reads through MiXCR, one entry per CDR3 protein. The sample lists 95,000 to 150,000 distinct CDR3 sequences, about 66% occurring once. Sequenced: lung tumor tissue. These receptors originate from a man aged 25-45 years with non-small cell lung cancer.

Notes on this clonotype: The junction does not match germline at one end; this may be a read error. The chain joins TRBV20-1 to TRBJ2-1; 8 nucleotides agree with TRBD2. This CDR3 comprises 15 residues. Germline CDR1 reads DFQATT; CDR2 reads SNEGSKA (reference sequence). In DNA, the CDR3 is TGCATTGCTAGAGGGCCCGGGAGGGTCTTTAATGAGCAGTTCTTC. This codes for CIARGPGRVFNEQFF.

For this clonotype: A much larger clone lies a single base off, so this may be a read error. This chain connects TRBV4-1 to TRBJ2-3; D may be TRBD2 (5 bases). The CDR3 length is 14 residues. Germline CDR1 MGHRA, CDR2 YSYEKL. The CDR3 reads CASSQPGSTNTQYF. The CDR3 bases are TGCGCCAGCAGCCAACCGGGAAGCACAAATACGCAGTATTTT.

This rearrangement joins TRBV4-2 to TRBJ1-1, with unresolved D. The CDR3 is 16 residues long. Germline V gene data show CDR1 as LGHNA and CDR2 as YNFKEQ. V lost 4 bases and J lost 1, with 16 bases in between. CDR3 bases: TGTGCCAGCAGCCCCCGAGTCGGGTGTGGGAACACTGAAGCTTTCTTT. Its protein is CASSPRVGCGNTEAFF.

For this clonotype: Germline is not matched at one junction end, which may reflect a read error. This chain links TRBV11-2 with TRBJ2-1; D gene ambiguous. Looked up from germline, CDR1 is SGHAT and CDR2 is FQNNGV. This CDR3 is built from 15 residues. CDR3 amino acids: CTSSLVRDDHNEPFF. For the CDR3, the DNA is TGTACCAGCAGCTTAGTAAGGGATGATCACAATGAGCCGTTCTTC.

Worth noting for this clonotype: At one end the junction does not follow the germline gene, possibly because of a read error. The chain is built from TRBV12-3 or TRBV12-4 and TRBJ1-4; 8 nucleotides match TRBD1. This CDR3 contains 15 residues. The CDR3 sequence is CASSPGQVQGEKVFF. The CDR3 DNA is TGTGCCAGTAGTCCGGGACAGGTTCAAGGGGAAAAAGTGTTTTTT.

This chain joins TRBV11-2 and TRBJ2-1; D remains ambiguous. The CDR3 contains 13 residues. CDR1 and CDR2 (germline): SGHAT, FQNNGV. V was cut by 2 bases and J by 8 bases, with 10 bases left in between. CDR3 residues: CASSLKIRDEQFF. CDR3 in DNA: TGTGCCAGCAGCTTAAAGATTAGGGATGAGCAGTTCTTC.

On this clonotype itself: No conserved phenylalanine or tryptophan is present at the end of the CDR3, so a read error is the likely explanation. The V gene is TRBV29-1, the J gene TRBJ2-1, with a tentative D call TRBD2 (7 bases). The CDR3 sequence is 15 residues long. The germline gives CDR1 SQVTM, CDR2 ANQGSEA. The chain's CDR3 is CSVEEVQWGGNDQFL. In DNA form, the CDR3 reads TGCAGCGTTGAAGAGGTCCAGTGGGGGGGCAATGATCAGTTCCTC.

In the case of this clonotype: A much larger clone differs from this one at a single base, so this may be a read error. This chain uses TRBV29-1 with TRBJ1-2; 7 nucleotides line up with TRBD1. After removal of 8 bases from V and 8 bases from J, the junction contained 11 bases not matched to a gene. Per the germline V gene, CDR1 is SQVTM and CDR2 is ANQGSEA. The CDR3 sequence is 12 residues long. The CDR3 DNA reads as TGCAGCATTTCGACAGGGTATGGAGGCTACACCTTC. Translated: CSISTGYGGYTF.

This clonotype was seen at least ten times. The chain combines TRBV6-6 with TRBJ2-1; 11 nucleotides line up with TRBD2. Germline CDR1 reads MNHNY; CDR2 reads SVGAGI (reference sequence). Trimming took 4 bases from V and 8 from J; bases not matched to a gene: 4. This CDR3 spans 14 amino acids. The CDR3 loop reads CASSSSGRKDEQFF. The CDR3 DNA reads as TGTGCCAGCAGTTCTAGCGGGAGGAAAGATGAGCAGTTCTTC.

Worth noting for this clonotype: The CDR3 end shows no conserved phenylalanine or tryptophan, and so a read error is likely. The V call is TRBV20-1, the J call TRBJ2-5, with TRBD1 identical over 8 bases. The CDR3 has 15 amino acids. Germline CDR1 and CDR2: DFQATT and SNEGSKA (reference sequence). The CDR3 DNA follows: TGCAGTGCAAGCCCGATCAGGGGGCGCGGTGAGATCCAGTACATC. As protein: CSASPIRGRGEIQYI.

For this clonotype: A much larger clone lies one base from this, so it may be a read error. The chain uses TRBV4-3 and TRBJ2-2; weak D call: TRBD1 (6 bases). The CDR3 extends over 16 amino acids. The V end lost 4 bases, the J end lost 0 bases, and 12 bases lay between the germline ends. Germline CDR1 is LGHNA and CDR2 is YSLEER. The CDR3 DNA sequence: TGCGCCAGCAGCCTTGGGACAAGGGCGAACACCGGGGAGCTGTTTTTT. This translates into CASSLGTRANTGELFF.

For this clonotype: A much larger clone is a single base away; this may be a read error. V is TRBV6-2 or TRBV6-3 and J is TRBJ2-7; either TRBD1 or TRBD2 may supply D (6 bases each). V was pared by 8 bases and J by 5 bases, with 25 bases between. The CDR3 is made up of 16 amino acids. In germline, CDR1 is MNHEY, CDR2 SVGEGT. The CDR3 DNA sequence: TGTGCCAGCGGTACCCCCCCAGGGGTCGGCGGGGACGAGCAGTACTTC. Its protein product is CASGTPPGVGGDEQYF.

To note about this clonotype: This clone may be a read error of a much larger clone one base away. The chain is built from TRBV29-1 and TRBJ2-5; no clear D gene. Germline V gene sequence: CDR1 SQVTM, CDR2 ANQGSEA. The CDR3 is 14 residues long. The CDR3 DNA is TGCGGCGTTGAGTTGCCAGACCTCCAAGAGACCCAGTACTTC. Translating gives CGVELPDLQETQYF.

In the case of this clonotype: One base away lies a much larger clone, so this may be a sequencing read error. The V call is TRBV5-4, the J call TRBJ2-1; D perhaps matches TRBD2 (6 bases). This CDR3 has 14 amino acids. Deletions cut 5 bases from V and 6 bases from J, with 15 bases between. Germline-derived CDR1 and CDR2 are SGHNT and YYREEE (reference sequence). The CDR3 loop is CASRRELRCNEQFF. As DNA, the CDR3 is TGTGCCAGCAGGCGGGAACTTCGTTGCAATGAGCAGTTCTTC.

This clonotype was picked up one time. A clone one base away is much larger, so this may be a read error. As the CDR3 is not closed by the conserved phenylalanine or tryptophan, this likely results from a read error. V is TRBV20-1 and J is TRBJ2-5, with TRBD1 matching over 8 bases. The CDR3 is 15 amino acids. Germline V lookup: CDR1 DFQATT, CDR2 SNEGSKA (reference sequence). V was clipped by 5 bases and J by 4 bases; unmatched bases: 12. CDR3 nucleotides: TGCAGTGCTTTATTTCGGACAGGGCTGGGAGAGACCCAGTACTTA. Translation: CSALFRTGLGETQYL.

Of note for this clonotype: A read error is possible here, since a much larger clone lies one base away. This chain connects TRBV6-6 to TRBJ1-4; D possibly corresponds to TRBD1 (6 bases). Germline CDR1 MNHNY, CDR2 SVGAGI (reference sequence). Trimming removed 7 bases from V and 6 bases from J, with 15 bases in between. CDR3 length equals 14 residues. CDR3 region: CASKGHGGDEKLFF. In DNA, the CDR3 is TGTGCCAGCAAGGGACATGGAGGGGATGAAAAACTGTTTTTT.

A note on this clonotype: A clone one base away is much larger, so this may be a read error. The chain joins TRBV5-1 to TRBJ2-1; 8 bases match TRBD2. CDR3 length: 15 amino acids. CDR1 SGHRS and CDR2 YFSETQ come from the germline V gene. This CDR3 reads CVSSPGSGMRNEQFF. The DNA of the CDR3 is TGCGTCAGCAGCCCTGGTAGCGGGATGCGCAATGAGCAGTTCTTC.

The J gene is TRBJ2-1, the V gene TRBV29-1; 10 bases map to TRBD1. Germline V lookup: CDR1 SQVTM, CDR2 ANQGSEA. Germline trimming cut 5 bases from V and 6 bases from J; bases unmatched to any gene: 4. This CDR3 is 13 amino acids long. This CDR3 is CSVIDRGRNEQFF. CDR3 bases: TGCAGCGTTATAGACAGGGGGCGCAATGAGCAGTTCTTC.

As for this clonotype: Likely a read error: the CDR3 ends without its conserved phenylalanine or tryptophan. The chain recombines TRBV29-1 with TRBJ1-2, with D tentatively TRBD1 (6 bases). The germline gives CDR1 SQVTM, CDR2 ANQGSEA. This CDR3 is built from 13 residues. Trimming shortened V by 8 bases and J by 9 bases, and 22 bases separated the two germline ends. The chain's CDR3 is CSTSDSRVHRYTI. The CDR3 nucleotides read TGCAGCACTTCGGACAGTCGGGTGCATCGCTACACCATC.

In regard to this clonotype: The junction does not match germline at one end; this may be a read error. This chain joins TRBV6-5 and TRBJ1-2; perhaps TRBD1 as D (6 bases). This CDR3 comprises 13 residues. From germline, CDR1 is MNHEY and CDR2 SVGAGI. The CDR3 bases are TGTGCCAGCAATTACGAGGGGGACTATGGCTACCCCTTC. Its translation is CASNYEGDYGYPF.

The rearrangement joins TRBV10-3 to TRBJ2-2; perhaps TRBD1 as D (7 bases). Deletions cut 5 bases from V and 4 bases from J, with 17 bases between. The CDR3 contains 16 residues. The germline V gene encodes CDR1 ENHRY and CDR2 SYGVKD. The CDR3 nucleotides are TGTGCCATCAGTACTACAGGGGTGGGGGGCACCGGGGAGCTGTTTTTT. As protein: CAISTTGVGGTGELFF.

Note on this clonotype: This may stem from a read error, because a much larger clone lies one nucleotide away. The genes are TRBV6-5 and TRBJ2-1, with TRBD1 as a possible D gene (6 bases). The CDR3 contains 13 residues. CDR1 and CDR2 from the germline V gene are MNHEY and SVGAGI. In DNA form, the CDR3 reads TGTGCCAGCAGTTCACCCGTAGGGGGTGAGCAGTCCTTC. Amino acid sequence: CASSSPVGGEQSF.

To note about this clonotype: Relative to the germline gene, one junction end is altered; a read error may explain this. The chain uses TRBV20-1 and TRBJ2-2; D assignment may be TRBD1 or TRBD2 (5 bases each). CDR3 length equals 15 residues. Germline lookup yields CDR1 DFQATT and CDR2 SNEGSKA (reference sequence). CDR3 sequence: CSASAHGANTGELFF. CDR3 in DNA: TGCAGTGCTAGTGCGCATGGGGCGAACACCGGGGAGCTATTTTTT.

There are a few counts of this clonotype. This CDR3 fails to terminate in the conserved phenylalanine or tryptophan, so it likely reflects a read error. The rearrangement uses TRBV5-6 and TRBJ2-1, with 7 nucleotides matching TRBD2. V was clipped by 4 bases and J by 0 bases; unmatched bases: 13. Germline lookup yields CDR1 SGHDT and CDR2 YYEEEE. The CDR3 is 18 amino acids. The CDR3 sequence: CASSTDSRSGASYNEQFS. In DNA, the CDR3 is TGTGCCAGCAGCACCGACAGCAGGAGCGGGGCCTCCTACAATGAGCAGTTCTCC.

This clonotype was counted ten times or more. The gene calls are TRBV29-1 and TRBJ2-7; possibly TRBD1 for D (6 bases). Looked up from germline, CDR1 is SQVTM and CDR2 is ANQGSEA. The CDR3 runs 12 residues. Trimming shortened V by 4 bases and J by 2 bases, and 9 bases separated the two germline ends. The CDR3 protein is CSVVEGAYEQYF. The CDR3 bases are TGCAGCGTTGTTGAGGGGGCCTACGAGCAGTACTTC.

This clonotype has a handful of counts. The chain links TRBV7-3 to TRBJ1-6; D unclear. V shed 5 bases and J shed 5 bases, with 10 bases lying between them. The CDR3 consists of 14 residues. Per the germline V gene, CDR1 is SGHTA and CDR2 is FQGTGA. The CDR3 bases are TGTGCCAGCAGCCTCTCAGCCAATAATTCACCCCTCCACTTT. It translates to CASSLSANNSPLHF.